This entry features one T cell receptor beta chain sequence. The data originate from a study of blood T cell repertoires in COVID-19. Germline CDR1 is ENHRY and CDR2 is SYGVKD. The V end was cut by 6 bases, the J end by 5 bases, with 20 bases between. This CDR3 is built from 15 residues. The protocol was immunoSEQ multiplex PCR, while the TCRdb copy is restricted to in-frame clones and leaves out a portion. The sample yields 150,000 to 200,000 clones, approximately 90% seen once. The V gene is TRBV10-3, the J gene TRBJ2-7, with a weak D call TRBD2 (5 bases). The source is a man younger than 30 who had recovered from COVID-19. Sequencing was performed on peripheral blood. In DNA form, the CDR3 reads TGTGCCATCAGGGGAGCGTCTGGCAAACCAAACGAGCAGTACTTC. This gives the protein CAIRGASGKPNEQYF.